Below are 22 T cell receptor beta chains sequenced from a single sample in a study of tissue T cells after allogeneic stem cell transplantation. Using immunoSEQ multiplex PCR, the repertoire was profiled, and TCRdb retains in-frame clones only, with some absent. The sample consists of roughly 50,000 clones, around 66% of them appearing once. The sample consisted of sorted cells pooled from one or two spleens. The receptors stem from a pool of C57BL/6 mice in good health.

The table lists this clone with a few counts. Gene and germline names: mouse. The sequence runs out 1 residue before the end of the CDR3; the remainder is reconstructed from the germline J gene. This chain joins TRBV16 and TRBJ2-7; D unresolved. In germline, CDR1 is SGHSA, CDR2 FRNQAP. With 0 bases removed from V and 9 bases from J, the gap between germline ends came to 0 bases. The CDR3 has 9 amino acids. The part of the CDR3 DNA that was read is TGTGCAAGCAGCTTAGAACAGTAC. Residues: CASSLEQY. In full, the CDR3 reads CASSLEQYF.

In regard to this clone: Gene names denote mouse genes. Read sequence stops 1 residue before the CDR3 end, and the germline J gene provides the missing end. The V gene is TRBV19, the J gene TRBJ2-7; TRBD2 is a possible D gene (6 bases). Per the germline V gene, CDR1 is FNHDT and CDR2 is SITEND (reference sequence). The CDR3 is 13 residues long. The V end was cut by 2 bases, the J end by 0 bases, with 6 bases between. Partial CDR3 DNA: TGTGCCAGCAGTATGACTGGCTCCTATGAACAGTAC. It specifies CASSMTGSYEQY. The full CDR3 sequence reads CASSMTGSYEQYF.

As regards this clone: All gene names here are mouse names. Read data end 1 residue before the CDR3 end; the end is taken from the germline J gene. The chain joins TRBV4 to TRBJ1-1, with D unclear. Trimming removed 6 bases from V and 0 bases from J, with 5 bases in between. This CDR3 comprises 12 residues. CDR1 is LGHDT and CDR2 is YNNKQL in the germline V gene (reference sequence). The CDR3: CASSPTNTEVFF. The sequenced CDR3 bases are TGTGCCAGCAGTCCAACAAACACAGAAGTCTTC.

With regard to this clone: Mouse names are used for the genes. CDR3 loop: CASSLDRVNYAEQFF. Partial CDR3 DNA: TGTGCCAGCTCTCTCGACAGGGTCAACTATGCTGAGCAGTTC. V is TRBV12-1 and J is TRBJ2-1, with TRBD1 identical over 7 bases. The CDR3 is cut off 1 residue early in the read; its end comes from the germline J gene. Per the germline V gene, CDR1 is SGHSN and CDR2 is HYEKVE. Trimming removed 0 bases from V and 1 base from J; junction bases left unmatched: 2. This CDR3 is built from 15 residues.

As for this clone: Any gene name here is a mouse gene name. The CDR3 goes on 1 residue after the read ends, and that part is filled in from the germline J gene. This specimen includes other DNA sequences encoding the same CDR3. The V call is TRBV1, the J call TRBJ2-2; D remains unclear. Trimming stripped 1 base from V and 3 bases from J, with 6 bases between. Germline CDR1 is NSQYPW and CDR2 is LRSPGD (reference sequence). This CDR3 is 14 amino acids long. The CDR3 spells CTCSAGADTGQLYF. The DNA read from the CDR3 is TGCACCTGCAGTGCAGGGGCGGACACCGGGCAGCTCTAC.

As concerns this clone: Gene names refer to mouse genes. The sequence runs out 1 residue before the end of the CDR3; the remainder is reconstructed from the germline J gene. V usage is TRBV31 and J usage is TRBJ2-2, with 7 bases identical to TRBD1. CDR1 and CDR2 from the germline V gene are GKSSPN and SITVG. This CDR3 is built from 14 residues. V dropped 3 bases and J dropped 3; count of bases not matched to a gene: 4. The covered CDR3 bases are TGTGCCTGGAGAGCCGACAGGGACACCGGGCAGCTCTAC. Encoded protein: CAWRADRDTGQLY. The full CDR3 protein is CAWRADRDTGQLYF.

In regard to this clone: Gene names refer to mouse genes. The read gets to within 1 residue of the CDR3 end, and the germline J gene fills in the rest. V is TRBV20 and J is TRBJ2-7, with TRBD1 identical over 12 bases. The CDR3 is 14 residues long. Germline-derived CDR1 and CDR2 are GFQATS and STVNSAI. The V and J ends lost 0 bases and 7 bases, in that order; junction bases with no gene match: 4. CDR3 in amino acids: CGARDRDRGREQYF. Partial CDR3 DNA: TGTGGTGCTAGGGATCGGGACAGGGGGCGGGAACAGTAC.

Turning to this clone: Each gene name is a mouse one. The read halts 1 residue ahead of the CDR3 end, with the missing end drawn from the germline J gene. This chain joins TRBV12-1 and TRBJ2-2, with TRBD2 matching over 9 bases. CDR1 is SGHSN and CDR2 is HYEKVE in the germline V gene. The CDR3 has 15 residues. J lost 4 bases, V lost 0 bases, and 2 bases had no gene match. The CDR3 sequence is CASSLDGGATGQLYF. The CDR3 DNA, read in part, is TGTGCCAGCTCTCTCGATGGGGGGGCCACCGGGCAGCTCTAC.

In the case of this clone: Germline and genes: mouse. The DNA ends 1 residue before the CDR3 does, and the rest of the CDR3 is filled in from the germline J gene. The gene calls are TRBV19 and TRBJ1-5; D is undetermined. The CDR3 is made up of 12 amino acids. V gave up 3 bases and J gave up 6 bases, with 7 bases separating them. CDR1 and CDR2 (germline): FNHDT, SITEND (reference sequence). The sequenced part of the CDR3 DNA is TGTGCCAGCAGTAACCGGGGCCAGGCTCCGCTT. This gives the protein CASSNRGQAPL. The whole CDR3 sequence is CASSNRGQAPLF.

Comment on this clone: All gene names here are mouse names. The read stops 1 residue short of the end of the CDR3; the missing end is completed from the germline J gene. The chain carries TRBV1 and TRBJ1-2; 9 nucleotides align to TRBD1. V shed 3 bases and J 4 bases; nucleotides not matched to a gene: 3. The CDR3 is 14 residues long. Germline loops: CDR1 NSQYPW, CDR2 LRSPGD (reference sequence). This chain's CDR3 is CTCSAGTGFSDYTF. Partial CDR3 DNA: TGCACCTGCAGTGCGGGGACAGGGTTCTCCGACTACACC.

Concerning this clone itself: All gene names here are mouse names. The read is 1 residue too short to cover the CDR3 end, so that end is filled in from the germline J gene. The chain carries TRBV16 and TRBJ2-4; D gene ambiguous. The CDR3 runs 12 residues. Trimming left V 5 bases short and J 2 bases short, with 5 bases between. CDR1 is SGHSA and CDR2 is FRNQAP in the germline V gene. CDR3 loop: CASSPPQNTLYF. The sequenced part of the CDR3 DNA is TGTGCAAGCAGCCCCCCTCAAAACACCTTGTAC.

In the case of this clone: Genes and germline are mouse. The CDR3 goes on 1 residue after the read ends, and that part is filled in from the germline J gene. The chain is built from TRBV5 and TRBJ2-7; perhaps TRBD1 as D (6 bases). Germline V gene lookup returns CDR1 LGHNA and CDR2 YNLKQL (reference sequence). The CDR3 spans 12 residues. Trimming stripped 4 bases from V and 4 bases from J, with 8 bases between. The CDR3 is CASSPDRYEQYF. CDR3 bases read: TGTGCCAGCAGCCCCGACAGGTATGAACAGTAC.

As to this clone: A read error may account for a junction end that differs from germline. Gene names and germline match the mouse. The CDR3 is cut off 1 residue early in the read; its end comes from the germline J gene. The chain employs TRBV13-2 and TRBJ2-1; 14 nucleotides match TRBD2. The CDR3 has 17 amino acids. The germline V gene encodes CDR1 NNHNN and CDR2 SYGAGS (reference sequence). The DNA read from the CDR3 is TGTGCCCGCGGTGAGGGACTGGGGGGGCAGGGGTATGCTGAGCAGTTC. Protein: CARGEGLGGQGYAEQF. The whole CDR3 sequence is CARGEGLGGQGYAEQFF.

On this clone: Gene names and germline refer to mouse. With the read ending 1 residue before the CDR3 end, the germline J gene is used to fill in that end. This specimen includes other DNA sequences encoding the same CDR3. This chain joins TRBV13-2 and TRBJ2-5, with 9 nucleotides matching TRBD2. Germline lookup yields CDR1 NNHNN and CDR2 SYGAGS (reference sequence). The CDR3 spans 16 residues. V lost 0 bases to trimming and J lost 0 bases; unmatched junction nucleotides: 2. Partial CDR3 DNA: TGTGCCAGCGGTGATGCGACTGGGGGTAACCAAGACACCCAGTAC. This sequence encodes CASGDATGGNQDTQY. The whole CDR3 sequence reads CASGDATGGNQDTQYF.

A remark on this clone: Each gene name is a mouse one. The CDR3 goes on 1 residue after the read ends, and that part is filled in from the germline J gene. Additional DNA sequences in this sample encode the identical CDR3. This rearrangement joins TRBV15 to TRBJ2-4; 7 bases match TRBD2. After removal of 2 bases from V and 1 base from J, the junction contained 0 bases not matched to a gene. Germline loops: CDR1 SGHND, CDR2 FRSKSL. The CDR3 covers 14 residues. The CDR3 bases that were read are TGTGCCAGCAGTTTAACTGGGGGTCAAAACACCTTGTAC. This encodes CASSLTGGQNTLY. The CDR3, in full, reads CASSLTGGQNTLYF.

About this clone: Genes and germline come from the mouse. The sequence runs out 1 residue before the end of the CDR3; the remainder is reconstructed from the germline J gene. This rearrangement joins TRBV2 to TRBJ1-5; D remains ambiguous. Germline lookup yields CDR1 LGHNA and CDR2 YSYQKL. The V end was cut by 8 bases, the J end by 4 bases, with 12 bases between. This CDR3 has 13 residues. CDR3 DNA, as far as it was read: TGTGCCAGCGGTGATGCACAAAACCAGGCTCCGCTT. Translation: CASGDAQNQAPL. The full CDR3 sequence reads CASGDAQNQAPLF.

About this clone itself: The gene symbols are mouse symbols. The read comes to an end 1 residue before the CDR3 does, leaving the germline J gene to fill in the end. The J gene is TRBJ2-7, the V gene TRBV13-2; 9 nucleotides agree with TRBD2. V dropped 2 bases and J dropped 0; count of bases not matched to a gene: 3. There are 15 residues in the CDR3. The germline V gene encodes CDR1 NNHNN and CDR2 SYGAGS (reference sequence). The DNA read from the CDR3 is TGTGCCAGCGGTGACGGACTGGGGCTCTCCTATGAACAGTAC. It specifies CASGDGLGLSYEQY. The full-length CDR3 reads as CASGDGLGLSYEQYF.

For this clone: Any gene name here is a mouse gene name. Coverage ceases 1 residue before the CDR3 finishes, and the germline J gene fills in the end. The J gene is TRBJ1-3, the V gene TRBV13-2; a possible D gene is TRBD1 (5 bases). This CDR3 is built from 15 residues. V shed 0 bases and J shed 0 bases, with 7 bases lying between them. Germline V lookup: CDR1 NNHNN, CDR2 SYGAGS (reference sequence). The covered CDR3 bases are TGTGCCAGCGGTGATGGGGGGTTTTCTGGAAATACGCTCTAT. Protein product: CASGDGGFSGNTLY. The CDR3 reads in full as CASGDGGFSGNTLYF.

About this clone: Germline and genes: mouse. The CDR3 reads CASSLEWGNTGQLYF. The CDR3 DNA, read in part, is TGTGCCAGCTCTCTAGAGTGGGGAAACACCGGGCAGCTCTAC. The chain recombines TRBV12-2 with TRBJ2-2; TRBD2 is a possible D gene (5 bases). The read terminates 1 residue before the CDR3 end, so the remaining end is supplied by the germline J gene. Deletions cut 1 base from V and 1 base from J, with 9 bases between. Germline V gene sequence: CDR1 SGHLS, CDR2 HYDKME. The CDR3 has 15 amino acids.

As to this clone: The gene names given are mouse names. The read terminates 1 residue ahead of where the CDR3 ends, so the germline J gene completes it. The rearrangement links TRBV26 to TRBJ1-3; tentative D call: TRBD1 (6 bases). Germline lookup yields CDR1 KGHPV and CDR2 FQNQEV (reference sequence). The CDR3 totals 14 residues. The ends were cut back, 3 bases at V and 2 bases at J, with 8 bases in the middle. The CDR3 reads CASSLRGAGNTLYF. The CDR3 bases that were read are TGTGCCAGCAGTCTCAGGGGCGCTGGAAATACGCTCTAT.

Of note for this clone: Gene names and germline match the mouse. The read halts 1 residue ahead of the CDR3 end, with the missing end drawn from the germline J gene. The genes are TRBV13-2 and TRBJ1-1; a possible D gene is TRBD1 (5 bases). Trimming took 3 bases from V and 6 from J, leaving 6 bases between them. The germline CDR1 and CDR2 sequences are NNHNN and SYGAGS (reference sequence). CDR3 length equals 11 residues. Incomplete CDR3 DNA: TGTGCCAGCGGTGGGACACCAGAAGTCTTC. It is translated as CASGGTPEVF. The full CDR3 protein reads CASGGTPEVFF.

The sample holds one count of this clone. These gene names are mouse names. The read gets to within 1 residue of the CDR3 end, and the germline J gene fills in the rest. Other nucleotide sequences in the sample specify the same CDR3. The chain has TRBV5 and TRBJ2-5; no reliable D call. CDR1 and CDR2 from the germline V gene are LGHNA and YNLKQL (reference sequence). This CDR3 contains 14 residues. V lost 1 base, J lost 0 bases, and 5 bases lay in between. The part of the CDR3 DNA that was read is TGTGCCAGCAGCCAAGGAGGGAACCAAGACACCCAGTAC. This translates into CASSQGGNQDTQY. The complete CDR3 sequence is CASSQGGNQDTQYF.